What follows are 31 T cell receptor beta chains derived from one specimen sequenced in a study of blood T cell repertoires in COVID-19. Only in-frame clones appear in the TCRdb table, and some are missing; sequencing was by immunoSEQ multiplex PCR. Seen here are about 200,000 clones, roughly 84% observed once, and the top ten hold under 15%. Sequenced material: peripheral blood. The receptors derive from a human donor in a cohort sampled during active COVID-19.

V usage is TRBV5-1 and J usage is TRBJ2-3; D is unclear. The length of the CDR3 is 16 residues. Germline assignment: CDR1 SGHRS and CDR2 YFSETQ. V shed 4 bases and J shed 2 bases, with 17 bases lying between them. The CDR3 nucleotides are TGCGCCAGCAGCCCAAGACCCACAGAGCACACAGATACGCAGTATTTT. Protein product: CASSPRPTEHTDTQYF. The whole variable domain, remainder taken from reference TRBV5-1 and TRBJ2-3, is KAGVTQTPRYLIKTRGQQVTLSCSPISGHRSVSWYQQTPGQGLQFLFEYFSETQRNKGNFPGRFSGRQFSNSRSEMNVSTLELGDSALYLCASSPRPTEHTDTQYFGPGTRLTVL.

V usage is TRBV24-1 and J usage is TRBJ2-1, with TRBD1 matching 9 bases. After removal of 2 bases from V and 6 bases from J, the junction contained 1 base not matched to a gene. Per the germline V gene, CDR1 is KGHDR and CDR2 is SFDVKD. The CDR3 spans 14 residues. Here the CDR3 reads CATSDWTGANEQFF. DNA of the CDR3: TGTGCCACCAGTGATTGGACAGGGGCCAATGAGCAGTTCTTC.

V is TRBV29-1 and J is TRBJ2-2, with TRBD2 as a possible D gene (6 bases). CDR3 size: 15 residues. V lost 7 bases, J lost 2 bases, and 17 bases lay in between. The V gene's germline CDR1 is SQVTM and CDR2 ANQGSEA. The DNA for the CDR3 is TGCAGCGCAATACTAGCCCGAGGCAACACCGGGGAGCTGTTTTTT. This sequence encodes CSAILARGNTGELFF.

J is TRBJ1-1 and V is TRBV19; 11 bases agree with TRBD1. The CDR3 extends over 14 amino acids. CDR1 and CDR2 (germline): LNHDA, SQIVND (reference sequence). Germline trimming cut 5 bases from V and 5 bases from J; bases unmatched to any gene: 4. The DNA for the CDR3 is TGTGCCAGTAGTTTCGGGACAGGGGGAACTGAAGCTTTCTTT. Protein: CASSFGTGGTEAFF. The whole variable domain, remainder taken from reference TRBV19 and TRBJ1-1, is DGGITQSPKYLFRKEGQNVTLSCEQNLNHDAMYWYRQDPGQGLRLIYYSQIVNDFQKGDIAEGYSVSREKKESFPLTVTSAQKNPTAFYLCASSFGTGGTEAFFGQGTRLTVV.

This chain links TRBV7-6 with TRBJ2-7; a weak D match, TRBD2 (5 bases). Germline V gene data show CDR1 as SGHVS and CDR2 as FNYEAQ. The V and J ends lost 3 bases and 7 bases respectively, with 19 bases between them. This CDR3 contains 15 residues. This chain's CDR3 is CASSFGSGLSWEQYF. The DNA for the CDR3 is TGTGCCAGCAGCTTTGGTTCGGGATTAAGTTGGGAGCAGTACTTC.

The table lists this clone with a few counts. The chain links TRBV4-1 to TRBJ1-5; D is unresolved. This CDR3 spans 14 amino acids. V lost 0 bases, J lost 7 bases, and 10 bases lay in between. Germline loops: CDR1 MGHRA, CDR2 YSYEKL. CDR3 protein: CASSQDYLMQPQHF. DNA of the CDR3: TGCGCCAGCAGCCAAGATTATCTTATGCAGCCCCAGCATTTT.

The chain has TRBV14 and TRBJ2-2; D might be TRBD2 (8 bases). The V and J ends lost 10 bases and 0 bases respectively, with 27 bases between them. There are 19 residues in the CDR3. Germline V gene sequence: CDR1 SGHDN, CDR2 FVKESK. The CDR3 region has the DNA TGTGCCAACGGGGGGGGTCAAACTACAGGGGCTCCGAACACCGGGGAGCTGTTTTTT. It specifies CANGGGQTTGAPNTGELFF.

The rearrangement links TRBV29-1 to TRBJ1-3, with D tentatively TRBD1 (5 bases). The CDR3 consists of 12 residues. In germline, CDR1 is SQVTM, CDR2 ANQGSEA. Trimming removed 5 bases at V and 4 bases at J, with 9 bases between. In DNA form, the CDR3 reads TGCAGCGTTCAAGGGGCCGGAAACACCATATATTTT. Translating it yields CSVQGAGNTIYF.

The genes are TRBV7-9 and TRBJ2-3; D is possibly TRBD2 (7 bases). The CDR3 has 15 residues. In germline, CDR1 is SEHNR, CDR2 FQNEAQ (reference sequence). The ends were cut back, 5 bases at V and 2 bases at J, with 14 bases in the middle. The CDR3 region is CASSARGGDTDTQYF. CDR3 nucleotides: TGTGCCAGCAGCGCCCGAGGGGGGGACACAGATACGCAGTATTTT.

The V call is TRBV5-1, the J call TRBJ2-3; D gene uncertain. Looked up from germline, CDR1 is SGHRS and CDR2 is YFSETQ. The CDR3 length is 15 residues. V was shortened by 2 bases and J by 0 bases, with 10 bases between the two germline ends. The CDR3 DNA reads TGCGCCAGCAGCTTCGGAGCCACTAGCACAGATACGCAGTATTTT. Its protein product is CASSFGATSTDTQYF.

The rearrangement links TRBV7-2 to TRBJ2-5, with TRBD2 matching over 9 bases. Unmatched junction bases numbered 5, after V lost 3 bases and J lost 6 bases. Germline V gene lookup returns CDR1 SGHTA and CDR2 FQGNSA. This CDR3 is 14 amino acids long. The CDR3 is CASSFGTSPQTQYF. The CDR3 DNA follows: TGTGCCAGCAGCTTCGGGACTAGCCCTCAGACCCAGTACTTC.

This clone was recorded at least ten times. This rearrangement joins TRBV5-1 to TRBJ2-7; 9 nucleotides align to TRBD1. V trimming: 6 bases; J trimming: 2 bases; junction bases outside the gene matches: 3. The CDR3 contains 13 residues. The germline gives CDR1 SGHRS, CDR2 YFSETQ. CDR3 DNA sequence: TGCGCCAGCACTCGACAGGGGGCCTACGAGCAGTACTTC. This sequence encodes CASTRQGAYEQYF.

The chain recombines TRBV2 with TRBJ2-7, with 8 bases lining up with TRBD1. Germline V gene data show CDR1 as SNHLY and CDR2 as FYNNEI. The V and J ends lost 9 bases and 7 bases, in that order; junction bases with no gene match: 17. The CDR3 contains 15 residues. The CDR3 loop reads CARGLYTGQAGEQYF. The CDR3 nucleotides read TGTGCCAGGGGGCTATACACGGGACAGGCGGGGGAGCAGTACTTC.

This chain connects TRBV28 to TRBJ1-5; a weak D match, TRBD1 (6 bases). The CDR3 loop spans 15 amino acids. Per germline, CDR1 MDHEN and CDR2 SYDVKM. V shed 1 base and J shed 2 bases, with 9 bases lying between them. CDR3 sequence: CASSLLQGGNQPQHF. CDR3 nucleotides: TGTGCCAGCAGTTTATTACAGGGCGGCAATCAGCCCCAGCATTTT.

The gene calls are TRBV18 and TRBJ1-1, with a tentative D call TRBD1 (6 bases). The CDR3 is made up of 16 amino acids. From germline, CDR1 is KGHSH and CDR2 LQKENI. The V end lost 3 bases, the J end lost 1 base, and 15 bases lay between the germline ends. In DNA form, the CDR3 reads TGTGCCAGCTCACCGGATTGGGGGGGCGCGAACACTGAAGCTTTCTTT. It translates to CASSPDWGGANTEAFF. Looking up the rest from reference TRBV18 and TRBJ1-1 gives the full variable domain: NAGVMQNPRHLVRRRGQEARLRCSPMKGHSHVYWYRQLPEEGLKFMVYLQKENIIDESGMPKERFSAEFPKEGPSILRIQQVVRGDSAAYFCASSPDWGGANTEAFFGQGTRLTVV.

The CDR3 loop reads CASSPTSGILYEQYF. CDR3 sequence (DNA): TGCGCCAGCAGCCCGACTAGCGGGATCCTCTACGAGCAGTACTTC. J is TRBJ2-7 and V is TRBV4-1, with 11 bases fitting TRBD2. The length of the CDR3 is 15 residues. Germline-derived CDR1 and CDR2 are MGHRA and YSYEKL. Trimming cost V 4 bases and J 3 bases; bases outside gene matches: 5.

The CDR3 bases are TGTGCCAGCAGTCTACTTTCGACAGGGAGAAACGATGGCTACACCTTC. Its translation is CASSLLSTGRNDGYTF. The chain is built from TRBV28 and TRBJ1-2, with 7 bases matching TRBD1. There are 16 residues in the CDR3. V was pared by 5 bases and J by 6 bases, with 15 bases of the junction left unmatched. In germline, CDR1 is MDHEN, CDR2 SYDVKM.

CDR3: CASSQDWGGSSFSYEQYF. The CDR3 coding sequence is TGTGCCAGCAGCCAAGATTGGGGCGGGAGCAGCTTTTCCTACGAGCAGTACTTC. The chain is built from TRBV4-2 and TRBJ2-7; TRBD2 matches 7 bases. CDR1 is LGHNA, CDR2 YNFKEQ, per germline. The V and J ends lost 0 bases and 1 base, in that order; junction bases with no gene match: 12. The CDR3 loop spans 18 amino acids.

In its sample, this clone was seen a few times. The chain's CDR3 is CASRAGEAFF. For the CDR3, the DNA is TGTGCCAGCCGTGCAGGGGAAGCTTTCTTT. The V call is TRBV6-4, the J call TRBJ1-1; D might be TRBD1 (5 bases). In germline, CDR1 is MRHNA, CDR2 SNTAGT. The V gene lost 8 bases and the J gene lost 8 bases, with 9 bases spanning the gap. This CDR3 has 10 amino acids.

The rearrangement uses TRBV4-1 and TRBJ2-3; 7 bases align to TRBD2. V dropped 1 base and J dropped 5; count of bases not matched to a gene: 3. CDR3 size: 14 residues. Germline V gene data show CDR1 as MGHRA and CDR2 as YSYEKL. As DNA, the CDR3 is TGCGCCAGCAGCCAAGGCGGGAGTGAAGATACGCAGTATTTT. Encoded protein: CASSQGGSEDTQYF.

This rearrangement joins TRBV12-5 to TRBJ2-3, with 7 bases identical to TRBD2. V gave up 6 bases and J gave up 2 bases; unmatched junction bases: 5. Germline CDR1 reads LGHNT; CDR2 reads FRNRAP. This CDR3 has 14 residues. CDR3 coding DNA: TGTGCTAGTGGCCCGGGAGGAGCCACAGATACGCAGTATTTT. Translated, it gives CASGPGGATDTQYF.

DNA for the CDR3: TGCGCCAGCTATCAACAGGGTAGCTCCTACAATGAGCAGTTCTTC. The encoded protein is CASYQQGSSYNEQFF. This chain connects TRBV10-2 to TRBJ2-1; D perhaps matches TRBD1 (6 bases). V gave up 8 bases and J gave up 0 bases, with 14 bases separating them. The CDR3 spans 15 residues. Germline assignment: CDR1 WSHSY and CDR2 SAAADI.

The chain has TRBV10-1 and TRBJ2-3; possibly TRBD2 for D (6 bases). The V gene's germline CDR1 is WNHNN and CDR2 SYGVQD (reference sequence). Trimming removed 2 bases from V and 7 bases from J, with 31 bases in between. The CDR3 is made up of 20 amino acids. The CDR3 bases are TGCGCCAGCAGTGAGATTAGCCAGGGAGGCGAATGGGGAGATCACAATACGCAGTATTTT. Residues: CASSEISQGGEWGDHNTQYF.

The chain's CDR3 is CASGGQITDTQYF. In DNA, the CDR3 is TGTGCCAGCGGGGGACAGATTACAGATACGCAGTATTTT. The chain employs TRBV2 and TRBJ2-3; 7 bases are shared with TRBD1. The CDR3 extends over 13 amino acids. V lost 8 bases to trimming and J lost 3 bases; unmatched junction nucleotides: 5. Germline V gene sequence: CDR1 SNHLY, CDR2 FYNNEI.

V gene TRBV10-3 combines with J gene TRBJ2-5; D remains unclear. There are 16 residues in the CDR3. The germline V gene has CDR1 ENHRY and CDR2 SYGVKD. V was cut by 3 bases and J by 0 bases, with 14 bases left in between. CDR3 sequence reads: CAISDADNIYQETQYF. The CDR3 nucleotides read TGTGCCATCAGTGATGCGGATAATATATACCAAGAGACCCAGTACTTC.

The rearrangement joins TRBV11-3 to TRBJ1-4, with TRBD1 identical over 7 bases. The CDR3 extends over 18 amino acids. V was pared by 0 bases and J by 5 bases, with 12 bases of the junction left unmatched. Germline assignment: CDR1 SGHNT and CDR2 YENEEA. The DNA for the CDR3 is TGTGCCAGCAGCTTAGATCTGTTGGCAGGGGGTCAGAATGAAAAACTGTTTTTT. As protein: CASSLDLLAGGQNEKLFF.

About this clone itself: Other DNA sequences in this sample translate to the same CDR3. This chain links TRBV29-1 with TRBJ2-1; TRBD2 matches 8 bases. The CDR3 sequence is 15 residues long. Germline assignment: CDR1 SQVTM and CDR2 ANQGSEA. The junction had 7 bases not matched to a gene; V was cut back by 1 base and J by 5 bases. In DNA, the CDR3 is TGCAGCGTTGAAGGGTCCAGCGGGAGAAACAATGAGCAGTTCTTC. Its protein is CSVEGSSGRNNEQFF.

This clone was observed a single time. The V gene is TRBV7-8, the J gene TRBJ2-5, with TRBD2 matching over 8 bases. In germline, CDR1 is SGHVS, CDR2 FQNEAQ. There are 13 residues in the CDR3. Trimming took 6 bases from V and 7 from J; bases not matched to a gene: 7. The CDR3 loop reads CASRRRGEWTQYF. In DNA form, the CDR3 reads TGTGCCAGCAGGAGGCGGGGGGAATGGACCCAGTACTTC.

The rearrangement joins TRBV11-2 to TRBJ2-3, with D uncertain. Per the germline V gene, CDR1 is SGHAT and CDR2 is FQNNGV. The CDR3 totals 14 residues. V dropped 4 bases and J dropped 0 bases, with 8 bases sitting between them. CDR3 region: CASSSSPSTDTQYF. CDR3 in DNA: TGTGCCAGCAGCTCCTCCCCTAGCACAGATACGCAGTATTTT.

The chain has TRBV6-6 and TRBJ2-7, with 8 bases lining up with TRBD2. The CDR3 sequence is 15 residues long. V lost 5 bases, J lost 5 bases, and 11 bases stayed unmatched. Germline CDR1 reads MNHNY; CDR2 reads SVGAGI (reference sequence). In DNA form, the CDR3 reads TGTGCCAGCAGTCCCTTGGGAGGACTAGCCGACGAGCAGTACTTC. Amino acids: CASSPLGGLADEQYF.

The chain employs TRBV27 and TRBJ2-7, with 7 nucleotides matching TRBD2. This CDR3 has 14 amino acids. The J segment lost 4 bases and the V segment lost 6 bases, leaving 9 bases of the junction unmatched. CDR1 is MNHEY and CDR2 is SMNVEV in the germline V gene (reference sequence). The CDR3: CASRKGGRGYEQYF. The CDR3, as DNA: TGTGCCAGCAGAAAGGGCGGGAGAGGGTACGAGCAGTACTTC.